The present T cell receptor (beta chain) was sequenced within a study of cytomegalovirus exposure and HLA in healthy donors. For the study at large: From HLA-typed donors, an early data release held 70 million to 95 million unique TCRs. Study results and caveats: Reports indicate that TCR beta sequences accurately predicted the HLA-A and HLA-B alleles of most subjects. No immune exposure information besides CMV serostatus was available.

The PCR made use of 60 Vbeta and 13 Jbeta primers. Clones were sequenced by immunoSEQ multiplex PCR, and TCRdb holds only the in-frame ones, with some missing. The table shows 95,000 to 150,000 clones, with 65% to 80% occurring only once. The CDR3 is made up of 16 amino acids. V shed 3 bases and J 4 bases; nucleotides not matched to a gene: 9. The germline gives CDR1 MNHEY, CDR2 SMNVEV (reference sequence). To note about this clone: Its cognate antigen is unknown.

What was sequenced was PBMCs. The chain uses TRBV27 and TRBJ1-2, with TRBD1 matching 9 bases. The receptor comes from a man aged 25-45 years in good health and CMV-seronegative. CDR3 sequence: CASSFATPGQGYGYTF. CDR3 in DNA: TGTGCCAGCAGTTTTGCTACCCCGGGACAGGGCTATGGCTACACCTTC.